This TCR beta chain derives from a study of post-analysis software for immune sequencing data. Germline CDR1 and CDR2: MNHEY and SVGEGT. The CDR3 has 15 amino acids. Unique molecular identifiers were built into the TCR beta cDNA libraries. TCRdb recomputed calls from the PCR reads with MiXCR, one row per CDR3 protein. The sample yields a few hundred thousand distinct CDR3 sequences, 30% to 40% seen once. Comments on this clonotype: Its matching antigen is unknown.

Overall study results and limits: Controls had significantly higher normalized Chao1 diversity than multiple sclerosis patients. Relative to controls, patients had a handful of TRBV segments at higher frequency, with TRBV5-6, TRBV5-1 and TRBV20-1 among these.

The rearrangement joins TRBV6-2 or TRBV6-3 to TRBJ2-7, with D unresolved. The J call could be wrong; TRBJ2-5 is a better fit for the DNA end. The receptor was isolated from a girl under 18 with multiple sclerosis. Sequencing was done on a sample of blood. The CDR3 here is CASSYLLDNQETQYF. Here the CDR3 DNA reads TGTGCCAGCAGTTACCTGTTGGATAATCAAGAGACCCAGTACTTC.